This TCR beta chain was retrieved from a study of blood T cell repertoires in COVID-19. Study details: From the United States, Italy and Spain came samples of acute and convalescent COVID-19. The cDNA or gDNA used as material had been derived from T cells, B-cell-depleted T cells, or PBMCs.

Authors' processing steps: By means of reference gene primer amplification, nucleated cell counts were estimated. Some clones are missing from TCRdb's copy, which holds only in-frame ones; the method was immunoSEQ multiplex PCR. That table supplies the V and J calls and clone size; D and trimming were determined from the DNA. The table includes 60,000 to 80,000 clones, about 82% detected once. The clonotype originates from a man over 45 with acute or convalescent COVID-19. Sequences were obtained from peripheral blood.

The CDR3 here is CASRTGYYGYTF. For the CDR3, the DNA is TGTGCCAGCAGGACGGGTTACTATGGCTACACCTTC. The chain joins TRBV6-5 to TRBJ1-2; the D is unclear. The CDR3 runs to 12 residues. Germline V gene data show CDR1 as MNHEY and CDR2 as SVGAGI. V was pared by 6 bases and J by 3 bases, with 8 bases between.